This T cell receptor (beta chain) was retrieved from a study of blood T cell repertoires in COVID-19 (dated by TCRdb to between 2020 and 2021). Regarding the research as a whole: Collaborator samples came from the United States, Italy and Spain and covered acute and convalescent phases of COVID-19. The prospective study material was composed of cDNA or gDNA derived from T cells, B-cell-depleted T cells, or PBMCs. Subjects who had been exposed to COVID-19, were actively infected with it, or had recovered from it provided the deeply sampled blood TCRbeta repertoires that made up the dataset. A freely available public database, intended as a resource for researchers studying the immune response to SARS-CoV-2, is where the repertoires were released. Samples were obtained from the ongoing ImmuneRACE study (first 160 participants) and from over 1,000 subjects provided by 6 global collaborators. A de-identified subject ID, COVID-19 status, age in years and sex were almost always included in the sample metadata. Where HLA class I and class II types were available, the types were taken from metadata supplied by the sample provider, not from assay-based typing. Points the paper makes about the study in general: The amount of clinical and demographic metadata varied by source and participant and was provided uncurated.

In Seattle, one collaborating source enrolled patients while the infection was active and tracked those patients longitudinally over the course of disease. Collaborating institutions collected whole blood in K2EDTA tubes following their own protocols. Collaborator samples were shipped for TCRbeta analysis as frozen whole blood, isolated PBMCs, or DNA extracted from either sample type. Of note for this clone: This receptor's antigen is unknown. Base qualities are not provided; no much larger clone lies one nucleotide away.

Germline trimming amounts to 2 bases on V and 3 bases on J, with 6 as the count of junction bases outside the gene matches. The germline V gene (reference sequence) supplies CDR1 LNHDA and CDR2 SQIVND. From the cysteine through the phenylalanine, the CDR3 covers 17 amino acids. The sequence is cut down to CDR3 DNA, 51 bases in frame from base 1. TCRbeta CDR3 regions were amplified from genomic DNA using the immunoSEQ Assay, a bias-controlled multiplex PCR. The authors' pipeline ran thus. The number of nucleated cells in each sample was estimated by amplification of reference gene primers within the assay. Sequence reads were collapsed and filtered to measure the absolute abundance of every unique TCRbeta CDR3 rearrangement. Productive Simpson clonality was computed per sample as the square root of Simpson's diversity index over productive rearrangements. TCRdb holds this immuneACCESS table with in-frame rearrangements only. Some clones are missing; in checked studies, unresolved V genes explain under half, and the rest has no known cause. That table furnishes V, J and clone size, whereas the DNA furnished D and trimming. This sample holds approximately 330,000 clones; around 90% were observed only once. Clones ranked in the top ten supply roughly 9.9% of the sample.

The chain links TRBV19 with TRBJ2-3; a stretch of 12 junction bases matches TRBD2. This clonotype was obtained from a man aged 25 to 45 with COVID-19, enrolled during active disease. The sequenced sample consisted of peripheral blood. DNA sequence: TGTGCCAGTAGTATAATCCTAGCGGGAGGGCCGACAGATACGCAGTATTTT. Its translation is CASSIILAGGPTDTQYF.